This is a list of T cell receptor beta chains from one sample in a study of shared clonotypes between healthy human individuals. Profiled with immunoSEQ multiplex PCR; TCRdb holds only in-frame clones, not every one. The sample holds about 600,000 clones; 97% are singletons and the top ten take roughly 0.05%. Sequencing input: naive CD4+ T cells sorted from blood. These TCRs come from a woman between 25 and 40 years old in good health. CDR3s include the opening cysteine and the closing phenylalanine or tryptophan. A D gene is named only where the DNA matches it firmly. Size is omitted from some rows. Given values are once, few, many or a class for expanded clones.

j_call: TRBJ1-6; clone_size: .; v_call: TRBV6-5; d_call: .; cdr3_nt: TGTGCCAGCAGCCCGGAGGGTCCCAGGAGTTCACCCCTCCACTTT; cdr3_aa: CASSPEGPRSSPLHF
j_call: TRBJ1-5; clone_size: .; v_call: TRBV28; d_call: .; cdr3_nt: TGTGCCAGCAGGGAGGGCCAGCCCCAGCATTTT; cdr3_aa: CASREGQPQHF
j_call: TRBJ1-6; clone_size: .; v_call: TRBV11-1; d_call: .; cdr3_nt: TGTGCCAGCAGCTCTCCCGCGGGGTTCGATTCACCCCTCCACTTT; cdr3_aa: CASSSPAGFDSPLHF
j_call: TRBJ2-2; clone_size: .; v_call: TRBV21-1; d_call: .; cdr3_nt: TGTGCCAACTCGGGAGGCTACACCGGGGAGCTGTTTTTT; cdr3_aa: CANSGGYTGELFF
j_call: TRBJ2-3; clone_size: .; v_call: TRBV5-8; d_call: TRBD2; cdr3_nt: TGTGCCAGCAGCTTGGCTGTTGCGACTAGCGGGAGTGTCACGCAGTATTTT; cdr3_aa: CASSLAVATSGSVTQYF
j_call: TRBJ2-5; clone_size: .; v_call: TRBV4-2; d_call: TRBD2; cdr3_nt: TGTGCCAGCAGCCCAGAGACTAGCGGCCAAGAGACCCAGTACTTC; cdr3_aa: CASSPETSGQETQYF
j_call: TRBJ1-1; clone_size: .; v_call: TRBV5-1; d_call: .; cdr3_nt: TGCGCCAGCAGCTTGTCCCAGGGGTCAATGAACACTGAAGCTTTCTTT; cdr3_aa: CASSLSQGSMNTEAFF
j_call: TRBJ2-7; clone_size: .; v_call: TRBV10-1; d_call: .; cdr3_nt: TGCGCCAGCAGTGAGTTCCCCCAAGAGGGTGAGCAGTACTTC; cdr3_aa: CASSEFPQEGEQYF
j_call: TRBJ2-5; clone_size: .; v_call: TRBV29-1; d_call: TRBD2; cdr3_nt: TGCAGCGTTGGAACTACCGGGACTAGCGGGAGCGAGACCCAGTACTTC; cdr3_aa: CSVGTTGTSGSETQYF
j_call: TRBJ2-5; clone_size: .; v_call: TRBV7-9; d_call: .; cdr3_nt: TGTGCCAGCAGCGAACAGGGACACCCACGAGCGGCCCAGTACTTC; cdr3_aa: CASSEQGHPRAAQYF
j_call: TRBJ1-1; clone_size: .; v_call: TRBV27; d_call: .; cdr3_nt: TGTGCCAGCAGTCCGCACAGGGAAGCGACTGAAGCTTTCTTT; cdr3_aa: CASSPHREATEAFF
j_call: TRBJ2-5; clone_size: .; v_call: TRBV2; d_call: TRBD2; cdr3_nt: TGTGCCAGCAGTGCCTTAGGACTAGCGGGAGTAGAAGAGACCCAGTACTTC; cdr3_aa: CASSALGLAGVEETQYF
j_call: TRBJ2-1; clone_size: .; v_call: TRBV6-4; d_call: TRBD2; cdr3_nt: TGTGCCAGCAGTGCTAGACTAGCGGGAGGTATGAATGAGCAGTTCTTC; cdr3_aa: CASSARLAGGMNEQFF
j_call: TRBJ2-3; clone_size: .; v_call: TRBV6-1; d_call: TRBD1; cdr3_nt: TGTGCCAGCACCAAAGGGGACAGGGCCAGAGATACGCAGTATTTT; cdr3_aa: CASTKGDRARDTQYF
j_call: TRBJ1-1; clone_size: .; v_call: TRBV27; d_call: .; cdr3_nt: TGTGCCAGCAGTCTAAACGGGGGCGCAGAAACTGAAGCTTTCTTT; cdr3_aa: CASSLNGGAETEAFF
j_call: TRBJ2-3; clone_size: .; v_call: TRBV4-2; d_call: TRBD2; cdr3_nt: TGTGCCAGCAGCCCTAGCGGGAGCGGCACAGATACGCAGTATTTT; cdr3_aa: CASSPSGSGTDTQYF
j_call: TRBJ1-4; clone_size: once; v_call: TRBV6-5; d_call: .; cdr3_nt: TGTGCCAGCAGTTACTCGAGGGACGAAAAACTGTTTTTT; cdr3_aa: CASSYSRDEKLFF
j_call: TRBJ1-5; clone_size: .; v_call: TRBV4-1; d_call: .; cdr3_nt: TGCGCCAGCAGCCAAGATTTAGTGGGGGTCAATCAGCCCCAGCATTTT; cdr3_aa: CASSQDLVGVNQPQHF
j_call: TRBJ2-5; clone_size: .; v_call: TRBV7-8; d_call: .; cdr3_nt: TGTGCCAGCAGCTCAAGCTTCGTACCGACAGTAACCAAAGAGACCCAGTACTTC; cdr3_aa: CASSSSFVPTVTKETQYF
j_call: TRBJ1-4; clone_size: once; v_call: TRBV9; d_call: .; cdr3_nt: TGTGCCAGCAGCGTAGACAGTAATGAAAAACTGTTTTTT; cdr3_aa: CASSVDSNEKLFF
j_call: TRBJ2-1; clone_size: .; v_call: TRBV7-9; d_call: .; cdr3_nt: TGTGCCAGCAGCTTAGAGCTCGGCCCTTCCTACAATGAGCAGTTCTTC; cdr3_aa: CASSLELGPSYNEQFF
j_call: TRBJ1-2; clone_size: .; v_call: TRBV7-9; d_call: .; cdr3_nt: TGTGCCAGCAGACAAGCTCCATCGGGGTTGGACTACACCTTC; cdr3_aa: CASRQAPSGLDYTF
j_call: TRBJ2-7; clone_size: .; v_call: TRBV1; d_call: .; cdr3_nt: TGCACCAGCAGCCAAGGCTCGGGAGGGGCCTACGAGCAGTACTTC; cdr3_aa: CTSSQGSGGAYEQYF
j_call: TRBJ2-7; clone_size: .; v_call: TRBV6-6; d_call: TRBD1; cdr3_nt: TGTGCCAGCACGTCCGACAGGGACCGATACGAGCAGTACTTC; cdr3_aa: CASTSDRDRYEQYF
j_call: TRBJ2-5; clone_size: .; v_call: TRBV20-1; d_call: .; cdr3_nt: TGCAGTGCTAGGCCCGAGACCCAGTACTTC; cdr3_aa: CSARPETQYF
j_call: TRBJ2-1; clone_size: .; v_call: TRBV30; d_call: .; cdr3_nt: TGTGCCTGGAACTCGGGCTCCTACAATGAGCAGTTCTTC; cdr3_aa: CAWNSGSYNEQFF
j_call: TRBJ2-7; clone_size: .; v_call: TRBV5-6; d_call: .; cdr3_nt: TGTGCCAGCAGCTTGGGACTAGTGGGCGAGCAGTACTTC; cdr3_aa: CASSLGLVGEQYF
j_call: TRBJ1-5; clone_size: .; v_call: TRBV6-1; d_call: TRBD1; cdr3_nt: TGTGCCAGCAGTGAACAAACAGGGGGTCAGCCCCAGCATTTT; cdr3_aa: CASSEQTGGQPQHF
j_call: TRBJ2-1; clone_size: .; v_call: TRBV5-6; d_call: TRBD2; cdr3_nt: TGTGCCAGCAGCTTTTACCGACTAGCGGGATACAATGAGCAGTTCTTC; cdr3_aa: CASSFYRLAGYNEQFF
j_call: TRBJ2-2; clone_size: .; v_call: TRBV6-5; d_call: TRBD2; cdr3_nt: TGTGCCAGCAGACCGACTAGCGGGAGCACCGGGGAGCTGTTTTTT; cdr3_aa: CASRPTSGSTGELFF
j_call: TRBJ1-4; clone_size: few; v_call: TRBV7-9; d_call: .; cdr3_nt: TGTGCCAGCAGCTTGGAGGGACACGGGGCGTTTTTT; cdr3_aa: CASSLEGHGAFF
j_call: TRBJ2-7; clone_size: .; v_call: TRBV19; d_call: .; cdr3_nt: TGTGCCAGTAGTATCAGGGTTGGGGACGAGCAGTACTTC; cdr3_aa: CASSIRVGDEQYF
j_call: TRBJ1-5; clone_size: .; v_call: TRBV27; d_call: .; cdr3_nt: TGTGCCAGCAGTTTTCTGGGTCAGCCCCAGCATTTT; cdr3_aa: CASSFLGQPQHF
j_call: TRBJ1-5; clone_size: .; v_call: TRBV28; d_call: .; cdr3_nt: TGTGCCAGCGCTTCAGGACTCAATCAGCCCCAGCATTTT; cdr3_aa: CASASGLNQPQHF
j_call: TRBJ2-7; clone_size: .; v_call: TRBV19; d_call: .; cdr3_nt: TGTGCCAGTAGTTCCCAGGGAGACTACGAGCAGTACTTC; cdr3_aa: CASSSQGDYEQYF
j_call: TRBJ2-7; clone_size: .; v_call: TRBV28; d_call: .; cdr3_nt: TGTGCCAGCAGTTTATCCGGGACGGGCACCAGGGAGCAGTACTTC; cdr3_aa: CASSLSGTGTREQYF
j_call: TRBJ2-2; clone_size: .; v_call: TRBV7-8; d_call: TRBD2; cdr3_nt: TGTGCCAGCAGCGGGCTGACTAGCGGGACGACCGGGGAGCTGTTTTTT; cdr3_aa: CASSGLTSGTTGELFF
j_call: TRBJ1-5; clone_size: .; v_call: TRBV4-2; d_call: .; cdr3_nt: TGTGCCAGCAGCCAAGAGGTGGCTCAGCCCCAGCATTTT; cdr3_aa: CASSQEVAQPQHF
j_call: TRBJ2-7; clone_size: .; v_call: TRBV5-1; d_call: TRBD2; cdr3_nt: TGCGCCAGCAGCTTGGTTACTAGCGGGAGGGACTACGAGCAGTACTTC; cdr3_aa: CASSLVTSGRDYEQYF
j_call: TRBJ1-2; clone_size: .; v_call: TRBV7-2; d_call: .; cdr3_nt: TGTGCCAGCAGCTTAATCGGGGACTATGGCTACACCTTC; cdr3_aa: CASSLIGDYGYTF
j_call: TRBJ1-1; clone_size: .; v_call: TRBV9; d_call: TRBD1; cdr3_nt: TGTGCCAGCAGTGCAGGGGGCGCGGGGACCACTGAAGCTTTCTTT; cdr3_aa: CASSAGGAGTTEAFF